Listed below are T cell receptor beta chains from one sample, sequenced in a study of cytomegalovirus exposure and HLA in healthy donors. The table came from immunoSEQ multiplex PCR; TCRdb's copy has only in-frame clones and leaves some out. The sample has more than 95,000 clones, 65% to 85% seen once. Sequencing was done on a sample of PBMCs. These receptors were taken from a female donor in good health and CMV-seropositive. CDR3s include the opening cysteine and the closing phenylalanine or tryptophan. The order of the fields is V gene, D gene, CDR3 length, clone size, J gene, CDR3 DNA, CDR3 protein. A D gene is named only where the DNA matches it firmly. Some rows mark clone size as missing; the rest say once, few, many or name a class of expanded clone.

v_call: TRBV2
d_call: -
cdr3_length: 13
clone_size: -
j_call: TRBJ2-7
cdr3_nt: TGTGCCAGCAGTGCCGGCGGGGCCTACGAGCAGTACTTC
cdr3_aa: CASSAGGAYEQYF

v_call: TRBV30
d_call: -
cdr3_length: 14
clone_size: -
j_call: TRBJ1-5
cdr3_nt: TGTGCCTGGAGTGTAGGAAGGGGGAATCAGCCCCAGCATTTT
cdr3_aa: CAWSVGRGNQPQHF

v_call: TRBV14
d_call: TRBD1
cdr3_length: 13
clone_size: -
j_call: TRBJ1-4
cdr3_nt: TGTGCCAGCAGCCAATCAAGACAGGGGGAACTGTTTTTT
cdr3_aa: CASSQSRQGELFF

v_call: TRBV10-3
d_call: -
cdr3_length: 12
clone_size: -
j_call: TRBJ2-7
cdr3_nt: TGTGCCATCAGTGAGACAGGGTACGAGCAGTACTTC
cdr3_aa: CAISETGYEQYF

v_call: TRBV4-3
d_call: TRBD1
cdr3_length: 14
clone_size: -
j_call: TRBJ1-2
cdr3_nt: TGCGCCAGCAGCCCACAGGGGGCTAACTATGGCTACACCTTC
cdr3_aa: CASSPQGANYGYTF

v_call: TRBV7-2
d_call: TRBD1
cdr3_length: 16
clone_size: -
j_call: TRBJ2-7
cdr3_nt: TGTGCCAGCAGCTTAAGGGCCGGGACAGCCTCCTACGAGCAGTACTTC
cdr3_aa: CASSLRAGTASYEQYF

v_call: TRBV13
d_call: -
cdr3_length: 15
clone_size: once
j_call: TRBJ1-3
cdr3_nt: TGTGCCAGCAGTTTTGCGGGGCTCTCTGGAAACACCATATATTTT
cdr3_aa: CASSFAGLSGNTIYF

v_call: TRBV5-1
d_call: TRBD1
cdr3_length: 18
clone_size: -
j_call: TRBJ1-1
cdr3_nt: TGCGCCAGCAGCCCCGGGGACAGGGGACCCAACCTGAACACTGAAGCTTTCTTT
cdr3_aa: CASSPGDRGPNLNTEAFF

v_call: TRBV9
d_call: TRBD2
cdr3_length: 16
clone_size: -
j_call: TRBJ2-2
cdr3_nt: TGTGCCAGCAGCGGAAGGACTAGCCGGGCAACCGGGGAGCTGTTTTTT
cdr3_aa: CASSGRTSRATGELFF

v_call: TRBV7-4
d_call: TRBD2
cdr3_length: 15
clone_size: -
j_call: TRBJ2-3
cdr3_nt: TGTGCCAGCAGCTCGAGCGGGGAGAGCACAGATACGCAGTATTTT
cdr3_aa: CASSSSGESTDTQYF

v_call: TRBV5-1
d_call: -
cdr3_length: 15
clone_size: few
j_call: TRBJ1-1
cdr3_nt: TGCGCCAGCAGCTCCTTACAGGGTGGGAACACTGAAGCTTTCTTT
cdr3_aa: CASSSLQGGNTEAFF

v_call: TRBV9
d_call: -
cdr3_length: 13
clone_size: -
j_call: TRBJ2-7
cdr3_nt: TGTGCCAGCAGCCCGACCGACAACTACGAGCAGTACTTC
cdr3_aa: CASSPTDNYEQYF

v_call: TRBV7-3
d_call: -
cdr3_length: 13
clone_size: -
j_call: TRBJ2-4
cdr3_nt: TGTGCCAGCAGCTTAACGGACAGTGACATTCAGTACTTC
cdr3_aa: CASSLTDSDIQYF

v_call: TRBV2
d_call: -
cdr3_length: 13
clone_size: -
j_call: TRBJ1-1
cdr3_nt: TGTGCCAGTAGACTCCTGGGGCAGTTTGAAGCTTTCTTT
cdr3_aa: CASRLLGQFEAFF

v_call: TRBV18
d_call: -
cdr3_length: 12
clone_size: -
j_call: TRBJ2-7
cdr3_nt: TGTGCCAGCTCACAACAGACATACGAGCAGTACTTC
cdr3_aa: CASSQQTYEQYF

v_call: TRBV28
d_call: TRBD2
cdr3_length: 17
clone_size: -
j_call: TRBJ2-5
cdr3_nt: TGTGCCAGCAGTTTAGGGACTAGCGGGAGAAGAAGAGAGACCCAGTACTTC
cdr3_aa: CASSLGTSGRRRETQYF

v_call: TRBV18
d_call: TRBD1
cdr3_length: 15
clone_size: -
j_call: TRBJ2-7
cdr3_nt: TGTGCCAGCTCACCACCTAATACAGGGGGCTACGAGCAGTACTTC
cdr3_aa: CASSPPNTGGYEQYF

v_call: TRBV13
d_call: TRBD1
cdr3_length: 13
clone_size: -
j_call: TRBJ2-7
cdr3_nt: TGTGCCAGCAGTTCAGGGACAGGGCCCGAGCAGTACTTC
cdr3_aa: CASSSGTGPEQYF

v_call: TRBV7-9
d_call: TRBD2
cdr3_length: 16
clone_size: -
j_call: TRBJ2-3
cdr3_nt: TGTGCCAGCAGCTCGGGGCCGGGAGGGCCCACAGATACGCAGTATTTT
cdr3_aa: CASSSGPGGPTDTQYF

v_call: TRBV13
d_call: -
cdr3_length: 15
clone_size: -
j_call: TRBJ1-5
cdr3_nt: TGTGCCAGCAGTCAAAGGGGGATTAGCAATCAGCCCCAGCATTTT
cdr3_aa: CASSQRGISNQPQHF

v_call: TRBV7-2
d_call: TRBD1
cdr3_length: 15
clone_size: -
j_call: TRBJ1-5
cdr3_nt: TGTGCCAGCAGCCCGGAGGCAGGGGGCCATCAGCCCCAGCATTTT
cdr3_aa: CASSPEAGGHQPQHF

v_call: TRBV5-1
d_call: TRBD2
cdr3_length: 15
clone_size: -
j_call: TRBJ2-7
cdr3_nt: TGCGCCAGCACACGGACTAGCGGGAGTTCCTACGAGCAGTACTTC
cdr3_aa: CASTRTSGSSYEQYF

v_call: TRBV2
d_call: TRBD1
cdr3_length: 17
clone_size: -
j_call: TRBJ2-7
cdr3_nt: TGTGCCAGCAGTGGCCGGGACAGGGGGCAGGTACTGTACGAGCAGTACTTC
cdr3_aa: CASSGRDRGQVLYEQYF

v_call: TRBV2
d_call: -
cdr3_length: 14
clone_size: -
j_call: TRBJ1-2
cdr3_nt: TGTGCCAGCAGTGAATCTAGGGGCAACTATGGCTACACCTTC
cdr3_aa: CASSESRGNYGYTF

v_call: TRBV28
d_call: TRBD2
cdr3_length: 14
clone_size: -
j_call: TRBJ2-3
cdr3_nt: TGTGCCAGCAGTTCACAGCGGGAGGGCGATACGCAGTATTTT
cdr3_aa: CASSSQREGDTQYF

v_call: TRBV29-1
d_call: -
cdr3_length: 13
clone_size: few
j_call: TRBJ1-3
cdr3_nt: TGCAGCGCGGACAGTTACTCTGGAAACACCATATATTTT
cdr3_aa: CSADSYSGNTIYF

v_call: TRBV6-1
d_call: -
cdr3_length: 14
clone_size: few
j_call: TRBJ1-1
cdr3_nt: TGTGCCAGCAGTGGGGAGCTCGCGAACACTGAAGCTTTCTTT
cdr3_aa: CASSGELANTEAFF

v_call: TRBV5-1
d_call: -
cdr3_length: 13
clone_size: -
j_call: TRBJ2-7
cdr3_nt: TGCGCCAGCAGCTTGGACTACAGGGGAGGGCAGTACTTC
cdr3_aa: CASSLDYRGGQYF

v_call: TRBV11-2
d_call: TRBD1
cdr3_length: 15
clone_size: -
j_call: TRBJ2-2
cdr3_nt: TGTGCCAGCAGCTCAGGGGGCTATTACACCGGGGAGCTGTTTTTT
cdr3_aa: CASSSGGYYTGELFF

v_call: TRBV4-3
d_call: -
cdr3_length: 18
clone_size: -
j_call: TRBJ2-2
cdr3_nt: TGCGCCAGCAGCCAAGATCTGGTAGTGGGCAGGAAGACCGGGGAGCTGTTTTTT
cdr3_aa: CASSQDLVVGRKTGELFF

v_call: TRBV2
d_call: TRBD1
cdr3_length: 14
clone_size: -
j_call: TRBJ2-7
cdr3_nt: TGTGCCAGCAGTTTTGGGACAGGGAAAGGCGCGCAGTACTTC
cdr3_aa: CASSFGTGKGAQYF

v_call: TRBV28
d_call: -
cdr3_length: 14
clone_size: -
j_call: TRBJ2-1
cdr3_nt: TGTGCCAGCAGTTTCCCGACAGAGAACAATGAGCAGTTCTTC
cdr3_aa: CASSFPTENNEQFF

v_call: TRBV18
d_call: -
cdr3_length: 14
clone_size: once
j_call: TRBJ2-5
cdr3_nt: TGTGCCAGCTCAGCCTGGACAACTCAAGAGACCCAGTACTTC
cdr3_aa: CASSAWTTQETQYF

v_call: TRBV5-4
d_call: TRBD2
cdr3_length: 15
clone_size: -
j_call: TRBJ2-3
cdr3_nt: TGTGCCAGCAGCTTGAGAGGGAGGGAAACAGATACGCAGTATTTT
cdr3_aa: CASSLRGRETDTQYF